This section outlines one T cell receptor (beta chain) sequence together with its context. The CDR3 runs 14 residues. Germline V gives CDR1 MDHEN, CDR2 SYDVKM. Trimming at V came to 4 bases and at J to 6 bases, leaving 6 bases not matched to a gene. The data were obtained in a study of blood T cell repertoires in COVID-19. Assay used: immunoSEQ multiplex PCR; TCRdb lists only in-frame clones, some missing. The top ten clones hold about 6.5% of a sample with 120,000 to 150,000 clones, around 86% of them seen once. This clonotype originated in a man older than 75 with acute or convalescent COVID-19. The specimen was peripheral blood. The chain links TRBV28 to TRBJ2-7; TRBD1 aligns across 10 bases. CDR3 DNA sequence: TGTGCCAGCAGTTACCGACAGGGGGCTGGCGAGCAGTACTTC. Protein product: CASSYRQGAGEQYF.